This T cell receptor beta chain was documented in a study of Tregs in tolerant kidney transplant recipients. Points from the study as a whole: Biological reproducibility was not directly addressed, but technical replication error appeared minimal. Expanding Tregs on activated donor B cells appeared to best identify donor-specific TCRbeta clones. In tolerant patients, donor-specific Tregs outgrew total Tregs, suggesting antigen-driven expansion.

Some clones are missing from TCRdb's copy, which holds only in-frame ones; the method was immunoSEQ multiplex PCR. The record lists thousands of clones, of which the ten most abundant hold roughly 6%. With V trimmed by 8 bases and J by 0 bases, 6 bases remained unmatched. CDR3 length equals 15 residues. Per germline, CDR1 SNHLY and CDR2 FYNNEI. As concerns this clone: Its target is unknown. The read ends 3 residues before the CDR3 terminus; that terminus is restored from the germline J gene.

The nonmyeloablative bone marrow transplants came from related graft donors, with transient mixed chimerism. The J gene is TRBJ2-2, the V gene TRBV2; 7 nucleotides align to TRBD1. The material was CD4+ T cells from blood (PBMCs), obtained 6 months after the transplant. This TCR came from a human patient who received a combined kidney and bone marrow transplant. These T cells may partly come from the graft donor. The CDR3 spells CASGKDRTNTGELFF. CDR3 DNA (partial): TGTGCCAGCGGCAAGGACAGGACGAACACCGGGGAG.